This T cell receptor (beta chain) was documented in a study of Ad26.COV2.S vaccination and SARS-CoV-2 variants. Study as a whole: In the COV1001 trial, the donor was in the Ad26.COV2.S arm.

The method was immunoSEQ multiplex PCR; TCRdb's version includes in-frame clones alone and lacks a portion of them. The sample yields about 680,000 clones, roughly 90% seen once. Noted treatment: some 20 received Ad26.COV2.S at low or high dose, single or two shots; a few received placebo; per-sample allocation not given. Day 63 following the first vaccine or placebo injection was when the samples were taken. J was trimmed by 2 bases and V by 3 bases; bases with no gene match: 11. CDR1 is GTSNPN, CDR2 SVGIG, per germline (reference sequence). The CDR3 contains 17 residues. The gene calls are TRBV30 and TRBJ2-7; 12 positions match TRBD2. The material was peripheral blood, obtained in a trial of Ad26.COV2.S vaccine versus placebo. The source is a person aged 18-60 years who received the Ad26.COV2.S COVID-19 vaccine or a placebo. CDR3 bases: TGTGCCTGGAGCCCCTCGCGACTAGCGGGGGCGACCTACGAGCAGTACTTC. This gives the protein CAWSPSRLAGATYEQYF.